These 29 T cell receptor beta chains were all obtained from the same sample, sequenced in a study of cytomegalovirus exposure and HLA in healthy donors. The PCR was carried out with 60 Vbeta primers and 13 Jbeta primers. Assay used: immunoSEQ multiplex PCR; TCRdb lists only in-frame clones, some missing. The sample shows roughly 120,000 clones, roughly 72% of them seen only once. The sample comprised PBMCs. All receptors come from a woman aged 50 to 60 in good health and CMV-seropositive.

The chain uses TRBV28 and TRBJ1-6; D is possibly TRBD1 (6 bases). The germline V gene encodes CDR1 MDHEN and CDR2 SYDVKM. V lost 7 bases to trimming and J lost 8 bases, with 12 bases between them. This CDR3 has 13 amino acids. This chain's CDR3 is CASKQGRYSPLHF. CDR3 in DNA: TGTGCCAGCAAACAGGGAAGGTATTCACCCCTCCACTTT. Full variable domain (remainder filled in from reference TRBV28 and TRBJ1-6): DVKVTQSSRYLVKRTGEKVFLECVQDMDHENMFWYRQDPGLGLRLIYFSYDVKMKEKGDIPEGYSVSREKKERFSLILESASTNQTSMYLCASKQGRYSPLHFGNGTRLTVT.

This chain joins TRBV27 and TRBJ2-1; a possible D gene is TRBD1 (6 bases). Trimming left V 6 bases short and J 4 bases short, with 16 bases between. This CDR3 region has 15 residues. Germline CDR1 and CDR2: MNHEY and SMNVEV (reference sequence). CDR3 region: CASSPTLGGYNEQFF. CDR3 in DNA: TGTGCCAGCAGCCCGACCCTAGGGGGTTACAATGAGCAGTTCTTC.

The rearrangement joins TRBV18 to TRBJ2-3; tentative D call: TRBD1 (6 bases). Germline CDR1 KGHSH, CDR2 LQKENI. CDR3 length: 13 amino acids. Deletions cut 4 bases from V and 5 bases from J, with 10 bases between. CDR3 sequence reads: CASSQYREDTQYF. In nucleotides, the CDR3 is TGTGCCAGCTCACAGTACAGGGAAGATACGCAGTATTTT.

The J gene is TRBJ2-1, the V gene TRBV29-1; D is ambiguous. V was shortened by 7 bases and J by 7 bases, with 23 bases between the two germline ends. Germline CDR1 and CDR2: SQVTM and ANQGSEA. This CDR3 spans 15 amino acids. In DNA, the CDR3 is TGCAGCGCCCCCGCCCCCCCGGAGTACCTAAATGAGCAGTTCTTC. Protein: CSAPAPPEYLNEQFF.

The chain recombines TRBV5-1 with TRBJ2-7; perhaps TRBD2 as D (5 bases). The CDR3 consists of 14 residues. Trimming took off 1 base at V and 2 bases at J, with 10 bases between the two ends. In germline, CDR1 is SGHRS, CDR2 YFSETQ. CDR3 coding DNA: TGCGCCAGCAGCTTGAGTTTCGGGGCCTACGAGCAGTACTTC. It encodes CASSLSFGAYEQYF.

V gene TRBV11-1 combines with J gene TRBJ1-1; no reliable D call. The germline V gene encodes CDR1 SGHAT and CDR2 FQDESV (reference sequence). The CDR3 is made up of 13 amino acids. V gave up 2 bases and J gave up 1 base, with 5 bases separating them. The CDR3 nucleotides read TGTGCCAGCAGCTTACCGAGGAACACTGAAGCTTTCTTT. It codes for CASSLPRNTEAFF.

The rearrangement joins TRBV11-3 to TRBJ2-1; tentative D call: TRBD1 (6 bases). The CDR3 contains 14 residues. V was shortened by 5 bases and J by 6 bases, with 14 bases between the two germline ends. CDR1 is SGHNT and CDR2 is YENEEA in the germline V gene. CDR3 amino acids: CASSDNRESNEQFF. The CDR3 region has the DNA TGTGCCAGCAGCGACAACAGGGAATCCAATGAGCAGTTCTTC.

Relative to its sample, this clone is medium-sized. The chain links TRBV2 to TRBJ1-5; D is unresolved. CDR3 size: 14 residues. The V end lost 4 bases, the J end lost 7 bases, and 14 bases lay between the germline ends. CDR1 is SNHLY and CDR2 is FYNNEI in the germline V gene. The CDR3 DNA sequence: TGTGCCAGCAGTGCCGGGTTTCTATTCCAGCCCCAGCATTTT. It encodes CASSAGFLFQPQHF.

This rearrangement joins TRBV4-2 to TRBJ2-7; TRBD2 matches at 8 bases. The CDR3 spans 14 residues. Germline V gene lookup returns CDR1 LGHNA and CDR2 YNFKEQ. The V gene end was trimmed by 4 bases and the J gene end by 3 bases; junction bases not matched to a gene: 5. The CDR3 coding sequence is TGTGCCAGCAGCCCCCTAAGCGGGGGCTACGAGCAGTACTTC. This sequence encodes CASSPLSGGYEQYF.

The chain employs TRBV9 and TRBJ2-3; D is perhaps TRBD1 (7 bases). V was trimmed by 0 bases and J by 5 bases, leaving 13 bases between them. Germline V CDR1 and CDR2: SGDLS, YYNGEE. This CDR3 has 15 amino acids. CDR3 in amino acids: CASSVGAGGKDTQYF. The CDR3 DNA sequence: TGTGCCAGCAGCGTAGGCGCAGGGGGGAAAGATACGCAGTATTTT.

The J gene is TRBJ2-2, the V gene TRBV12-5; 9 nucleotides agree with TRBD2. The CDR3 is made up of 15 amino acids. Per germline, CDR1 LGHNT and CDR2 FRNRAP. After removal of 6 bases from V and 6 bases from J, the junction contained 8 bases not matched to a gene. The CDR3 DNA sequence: TGTGCTAGTGGCATATCGGTAGCGGGGGCCGGGGAGCTGTTTTTT. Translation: CASGISVAGAGELFF.

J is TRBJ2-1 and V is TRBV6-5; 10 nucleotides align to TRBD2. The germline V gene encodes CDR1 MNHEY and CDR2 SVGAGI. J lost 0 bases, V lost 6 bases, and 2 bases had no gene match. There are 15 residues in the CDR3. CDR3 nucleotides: TGTGCCAGCAGGTTAGCGGGGGGCTCCTACAATGAGCAGTTCTTC. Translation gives CASRLAGGSYNEQFF.

The chain's CDR3 is CASSVTGYEQYF. CDR3 sequence (DNA): TGTGCCAGCTCAGTAACAGGCTACGAGCAGTACTTC. V is TRBV18 and J is TRBJ2-7, with a tentative D call TRBD1 (5 bases). Germline CDR1 is KGHSH and CDR2 is LQKENI. This CDR3 region has 12 residues. Trimming cost V 5 bases and J 3 bases, with 8 bases left between them.

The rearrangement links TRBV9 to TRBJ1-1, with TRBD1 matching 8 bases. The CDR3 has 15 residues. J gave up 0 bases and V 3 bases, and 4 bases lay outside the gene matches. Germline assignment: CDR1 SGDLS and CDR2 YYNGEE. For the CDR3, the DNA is TGTGCCAGCAGCGGACGACAGGGGCTGAACACTGAAGCTTTCTTT. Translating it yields CASSGRQGLNTEAFF.

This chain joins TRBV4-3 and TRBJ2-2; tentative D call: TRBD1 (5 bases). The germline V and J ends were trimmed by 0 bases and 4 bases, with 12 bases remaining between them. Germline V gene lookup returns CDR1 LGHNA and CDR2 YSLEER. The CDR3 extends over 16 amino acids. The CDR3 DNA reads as TGCGCCAGCAGCCAAGATAAGGCAGGGCGCACCGGGGAGCTGTTTTTT. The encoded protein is CASSQDKAGRTGELFF.

The CDR3 bases are TGTGCCAGCAGTTTTATGCGGGGAGACTATGGCTACACCTTC. Translated: CASSFMRGDYGYTF. The chain couples TRBV28 to TRBJ1-2; D call uncertain. Trimming shortened V by 3 bases and J by 3 bases, and 11 bases separated the two germline ends. Germline V gives CDR1 MDHEN, CDR2 SYDVKM. This CDR3 spans 14 amino acids.

CDR3 sequence: CAWAQLSEAFF. CDR3 DNA: TGTGCCTGGGCACAATTGTCTGAAGCTTTCTTT. The chain employs TRBV30 and TRBJ1-1; D uncertain. Trimming cost V 5 bases and J 6 bases, with 10 bases left between them. Germline CDR1 GTSNPN, CDR2 SVGIG (reference sequence). CDR3 size: 11 residues.

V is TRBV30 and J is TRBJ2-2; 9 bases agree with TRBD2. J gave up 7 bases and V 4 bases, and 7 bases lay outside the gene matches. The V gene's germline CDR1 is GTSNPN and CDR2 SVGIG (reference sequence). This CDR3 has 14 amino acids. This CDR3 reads CAWKSQRGVGELFF. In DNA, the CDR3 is TGTGCCTGGAAGTCCCAGCGGGGGGTCGGGGAGCTGTTTTTT.

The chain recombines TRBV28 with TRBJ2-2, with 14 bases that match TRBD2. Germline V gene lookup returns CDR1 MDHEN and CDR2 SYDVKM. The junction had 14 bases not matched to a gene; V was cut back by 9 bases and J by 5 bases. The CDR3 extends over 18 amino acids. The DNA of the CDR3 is TGTGCCAGTATTAGGATGGGGACTAGCGGGAGCATAACCGGGGAGCTGTTTTTT. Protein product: CASIRMGTSGSITGELFF.

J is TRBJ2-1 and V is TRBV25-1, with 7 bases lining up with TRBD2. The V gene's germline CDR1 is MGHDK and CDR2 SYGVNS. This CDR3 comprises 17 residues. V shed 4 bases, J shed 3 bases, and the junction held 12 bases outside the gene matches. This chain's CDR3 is CASSVGVGRENYNEQFF. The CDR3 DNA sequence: TGTGCCAGCAGTGTGGGGGTAGGGAGGGAAAACTACAATGAGCAGTTCTTC.

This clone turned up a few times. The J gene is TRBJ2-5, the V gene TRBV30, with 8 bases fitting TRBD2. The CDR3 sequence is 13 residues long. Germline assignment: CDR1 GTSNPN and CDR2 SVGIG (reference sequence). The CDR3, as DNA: TGTGCGGGGAGCGGGGGCGTAGAAGAGACCCAGTACTTC. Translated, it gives CAGSGGVEETQYF.

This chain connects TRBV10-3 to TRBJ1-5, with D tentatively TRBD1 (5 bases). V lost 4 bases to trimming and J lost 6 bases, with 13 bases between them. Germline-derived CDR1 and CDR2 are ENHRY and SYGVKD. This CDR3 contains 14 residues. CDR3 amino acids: CAISAQGSGQPQHF. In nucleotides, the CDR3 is TGTGCCATCAGTGCCCAGGGAAGTGGTCAGCCCCAGCATTTT.

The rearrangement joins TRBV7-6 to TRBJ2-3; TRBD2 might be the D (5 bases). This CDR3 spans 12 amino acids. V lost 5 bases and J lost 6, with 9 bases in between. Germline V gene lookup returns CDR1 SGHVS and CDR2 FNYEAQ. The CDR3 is CASSGGRDTQYF. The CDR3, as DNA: TGTGCCAGCAGCGGAGGTCGGGATACGCAGTATTTT.

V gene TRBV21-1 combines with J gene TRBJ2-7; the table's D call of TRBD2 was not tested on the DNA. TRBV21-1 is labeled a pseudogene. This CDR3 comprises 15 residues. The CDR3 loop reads CASSKGKRAIEGQYF. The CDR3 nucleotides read TGTGCCAGCAGCAAAGGAAAGCGGGCCATTGAGGGGCAGTACTTC.

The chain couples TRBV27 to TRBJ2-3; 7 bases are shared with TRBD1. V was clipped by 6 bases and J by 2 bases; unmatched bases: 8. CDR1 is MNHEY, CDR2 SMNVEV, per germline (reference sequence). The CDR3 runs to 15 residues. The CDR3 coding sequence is TGTGCCAGCAGGGTGGCAGGGGGTACCACAGATACGCAGTATTTT. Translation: CASRVAGGTTDTQYF.

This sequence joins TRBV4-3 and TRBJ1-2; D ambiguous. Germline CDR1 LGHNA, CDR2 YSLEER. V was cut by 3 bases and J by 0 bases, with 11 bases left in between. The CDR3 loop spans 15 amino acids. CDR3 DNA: TGCGCCAGCAGCCATGAGGCGATTTCTAACTATGGCTACACCTTC. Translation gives CASSHEAISNYGYTF.

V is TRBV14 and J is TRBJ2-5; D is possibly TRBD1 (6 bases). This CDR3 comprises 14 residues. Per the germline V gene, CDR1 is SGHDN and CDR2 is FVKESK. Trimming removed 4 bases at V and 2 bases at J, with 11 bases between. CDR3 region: CASSRDRIQETQYF. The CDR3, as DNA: TGTGCCAGCAGCCGAGACAGGATACAAGAGACCCAGTACTTC.

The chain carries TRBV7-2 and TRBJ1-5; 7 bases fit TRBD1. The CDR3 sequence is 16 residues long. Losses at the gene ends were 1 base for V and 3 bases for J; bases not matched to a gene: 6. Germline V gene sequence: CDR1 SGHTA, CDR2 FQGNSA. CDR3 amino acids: CASSLEGQSSNQPQHF. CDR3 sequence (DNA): TGTGCCAGCAGCTTAGAGGGACAGAGCTCCAATCAGCCCCAGCATTTT.

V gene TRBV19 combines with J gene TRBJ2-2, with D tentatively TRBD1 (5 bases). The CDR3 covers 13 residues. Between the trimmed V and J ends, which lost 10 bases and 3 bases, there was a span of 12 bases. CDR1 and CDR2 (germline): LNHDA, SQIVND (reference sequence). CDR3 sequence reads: CATQGTDTGELFF. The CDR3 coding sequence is TGTGCCACCCAGGGTACGGACACCGGGGAGCTGTTTTTT.